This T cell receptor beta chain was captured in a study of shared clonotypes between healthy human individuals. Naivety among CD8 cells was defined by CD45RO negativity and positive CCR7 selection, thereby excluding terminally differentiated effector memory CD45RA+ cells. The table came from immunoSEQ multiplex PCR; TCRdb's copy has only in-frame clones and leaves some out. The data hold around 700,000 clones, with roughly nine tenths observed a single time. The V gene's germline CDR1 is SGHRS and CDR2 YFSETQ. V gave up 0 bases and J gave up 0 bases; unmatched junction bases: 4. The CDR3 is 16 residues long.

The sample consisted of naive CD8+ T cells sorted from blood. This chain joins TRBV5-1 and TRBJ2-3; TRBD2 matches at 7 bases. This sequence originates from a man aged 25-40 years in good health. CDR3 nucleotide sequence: TGCGCCAGCAGCTTGGCGGGTAGCGGGAGCACAGATACGCAGTATTTT. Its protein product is CASSLAGSGSTDTQYF.